The sequence of this T cell receptor beta chain was determined in a study of T cell repertoires in cytomegalovirus infection (dated by TCRdb to the late 2010s). Broadly, across the study: Alongside well-studied HLA-B-restricted epitopes, the peptide stimulations were aimed at recently identified HLA-C-restricted CMV epitopes, whose presentation resists viral immunomodulation. Donor HLA type was relevant to the analysis, because carriage of CMV infection together with the matching HLA type was indicated by public TCR beta signatures. What the authors observed across the whole study: The ex vivo response was dominated by HLA-C-restricted CMV-specific TCR beta clonotypes, which also provided the single most frequent clonotype in two of eight donors. Cumulative frequency of public TCR beta family members discriminated carriers of CMV infection plus the relevant HLA type in this cohort and an independent 352-donor cohort.

The sequencing machine was an Illumina HiSeq 1500. Using fastp trimming at Q25 and MiXCR clonotype assembly, TCRdb reanalyzed the public sequencing data and kept in-frame beta chains. One record per CDR3 amino acid sequence lists the most common genes and DNA. For this sample the table gives some 920,000 distinct CDR3 sequences, of which roughly 31% were detected only once. The ten largest clones add up to roughly 13% of the sample. According to the study, the label for this sample's treatment or condition signals: in vitro stimulation with specific CMV peptide epitopes to enrich CMV-specific T cells. Notes on this clonotype: Its antigen has not been determined. Base qualities are not recorded, but no much larger clone differs from it by a single base.

The receptor's source is a human donor in good health (CMV status not recorded). Some clones in this sample may be carry-over from other donors' samples. The specimen was cultured CD8+ T cells from PBMCs, collected from culture after CMV antigen stimulation.

The DNA sequence is TGTGCCACCAGTGAGCGGGGGGTCTACAATGAGCAGTTCTTC. This yields the protein CATSERGVYNEQFF. Recombination linked TRBV24-1 to TRBJ2-1, and 8 junctional nucleotides match TRBD2. For CDR1 and CDR2, the germline V gene lists KGHDR and SFDVKD. V ends up 4 bases short and J 3 bases short, with an unmatched junction base count of 1. There are 14 amino acids in the CDR3, from cysteine to phenylalanine inclusive. Only CDR3 DNA remains: 42 bases, in frame from the first base.